Detailed here is one T cell receptor beta chain. The antigen is unknown. The data stem from a study of cytomegalovirus exposure and HLA in healthy donors. Points from the study as a whole: Most CMV-associated TCR beta chains appeared HLA-restricted in a later analysis.

Amplification used 60 Vbeta primers and 13 Jbeta primers. The data were produced by immunoSEQ multiplex PCR, yet TCRdb's version contains in-frame clones alone and is incomplete. Of 200,000 or so clones in the sample, 70% to 80% were seen once. V dropped 0 bases and J dropped 10; count of bases not matched to a gene: 9. In germline, CDR1 is MRHNA, CDR2 SNTAGT. The CDR3 has 15 amino acids. This chain links TRBV6-4 with TRBJ2-3, with 8 bases identical to TRBD2. The clonotype was recovered from a male donor in good health and CMV-seropositive. The sequencing input was PBMCs. CDR3 amino acids: CASSDSGGAGVAQYF. CDR3 nucleotides: TGTGCCAGCAGTGACTCGGGGGGAGCGGGAGTCGCGCAGTATTTT.